This T cell receptor (beta chain) was documented in a study of T cell repertoires in cytomegalovirus infection. About the research overall: CMV epitopes in the study were HLA-C-restricted (recently identified) and HLA-B-restricted (well studied). CMV infection plus the matching HLA type was flagged by public TCR beta signatures. Study outcomes and limitations: HLA-C-restricted CMV-specific TCR beta clonotypes were dominant in the ex vivo response. Cumulative public TCR beta family frequency identified carriers of CMV plus the relevant HLA.

This clonotype was picked up a small number of times. Its target is not known. The CDR3 is made up of 15 amino acids. The V and J ends lost 7 bases and 7 bases respectively, with 22 bases between them. The germline V gene encodes CDR1 LNHDA and CDR2 SQIVND (reference sequence). TCRdb re-analysed the reads in MiXCR, keeping a single row per CDR3 protein. The sample consists of nearly 700,000 distinct CDR3 sequences, roughly 30% of them appearing once. Sequencing used cultured PBMCs, obtained from culture after CMV antigen stimulation. The gene calls are TRBV19 and TRBJ1-2; the D gene is possibly TRBD1 (6 bases). The TCR was taken from a human donor in good health (CMV status not recorded). Some clones in this sample may be carry-over from other donors' samples. CDR3 residues: CASTDPGDRPGGYTF. As DNA, the CDR3 is TGTGCCAGTACCGATCCCGGTGACAGGCCTGGTGGCTACACCTTC. The full variable domain, with the rest looked up from reference TRBV19 and TRBJ1-2, is DGGITQSPKYLFRKEGQNVTLSCEQNLNHDAMYWYRQDPGQGLRLIYYSQIVNDFQKGDIAEGYSVSREKKESFPLTVTSAQKNPTAFYLCASTDPGDRPGGYTFGSGTRLTVV.